The 24 T cell receptor beta chains below all came from one sample that was sequenced in a study of a mutant IDH1 vaccine in newly diagnosed glioma. The time point is: week 11, during vaccination. The content of each vaccine dose was 300 ug of mutant IDH1 20-mer peptide, and topical imiquimod accompanied it. Measured with immunoSEQ multiplex PCR; TCRdb has only the in-frame clones, and not every one. The sample lists over 95,000 clones; about 90% were seen once. Their recognized antigens are unknown. The input for sequencing was PBMCs, taken from a glioma patient whose treatment included an IDH1 peptide vaccine. Receptors were obtained from a woman aged 45-65 years with glioma.

Notes on this clone: Other DNA sequences in this sample translate to the same CDR3. The rearrangement uses TRBV4-1 and TRBJ2-7; D could derive from TRBD1 or TRBD2 (5 bases each). Germline-derived CDR1 and CDR2 are MGHRA and YSYEKL. V lost 1 base and J lost 1, with 11 bases in between. The CDR3 sequence is 15 residues long. Here the CDR3 DNA reads TGCGCCAGCAGCCAAGTTACGGGACGTTCCTACGAGCAGTACTTC. Protein sequence: CASSQVTGRSYEQYF.

The CDR3 loop is CASSQWGGYYEQYF. The CDR3 DNA sequence: TGTGCCAGCAGCCAGTGGGGGGGTTACTACGAGCAGTACTTC. J is TRBJ2-7 and V is TRBV6-6, with 7 bases fitting TRBD2. Germline V lookup: CDR1 MNHNY, CDR2 SVGAGI (reference sequence). The V gene end was trimmed by 6 bases and the J gene end by 3 bases; junction bases not matched to a gene: 8. This CDR3 is built from 14 residues.

This clone was counted a single time. This chain uses TRBV5-1 with TRBJ1-6; D ambiguous. The CDR3 has 15 amino acids. Germline CDR1 reads SGHRS; CDR2 reads YFSETQ. The V and J ends lost 2 bases and 7 bases respectively, with 13 bases between them. CDR3 in amino acids: CASSLREVVNSPLHF. The CDR3 nucleotides read TGCGCCAGCAGCTTAAGGGAGGTGGTGAATTCACCCCTCCACTTT.

The sample holds one count of this clone. CDR3 protein: CASSLAGELYEQYF. The CDR3, as DNA: TGTGCCAGCAGCTTAGCGGGAGAGCTCTACGAGCAGTACTTC. This chain joins TRBV7-8 and TRBJ2-7; the D gene is possibly TRBD2 (5 bases). The CDR3 length is 14 residues. V lost 0 bases to trimming and J lost 3 bases, with 9 bases between them. CDR1 SGHVS and CDR2 FQNEAQ come from the germline V gene.

The chain is built from TRBV5-1 and TRBJ1-2; D is unclear. This CDR3 has 14 amino acids. Germline assignment: CDR1 SGHRS and CDR2 YFSETQ. V lost 0 bases and J lost 1, with 7 bases in between. CDR3 protein: CASSLGAGNYGYTF. In DNA, the CDR3 is TGCGCCAGCAGCTTGGGCGCCGGTAACTATGGCTACACCTTC.

The chain carries TRBV30 and TRBJ1-4; D is ambiguous. Germline CDR1 reads GTSNPN; CDR2 reads SVGIG (reference sequence). Deletions cut 0 bases from V and 3 bases from J, with 14 bases between. The CDR3 length is 16 residues. The CDR3 sequence: CAWSVARVRANEKLFF. The CDR3 DNA reads as TGTGCCTGGAGTGTGGCTAGGGTGCGGGCTAATGAAAAACTGTTTTTT.

This chain uses TRBV7-6 with TRBJ2-5; 7 nucleotides line up with TRBD2. The V segment lost 5 bases and the J segment 6 bases; nucleotides outside the gene matches: 9. Germline-derived CDR1 and CDR2 are SGHVS and FNYEAQ. The CDR3 is 14 residues long. For the CDR3, the DNA is TGTGCCAGCAGCCCCCGACTAGCTGGGCAGACCCAGTACTTC. This translates into CASSPRLAGQTQYF.

The CDR3 coding sequence is TGTGCCAGCAGCTTGGGGCCAACTAGCACAGATACGCAGTATTTT. It encodes CASSLGPTSTDTQYF. The chain links TRBV5-5 to TRBJ2-3; no clear D. The CDR3 consists of 15 residues. Germline CDR1 and CDR2: SGHKS and YYEKEE (reference sequence). With 0 bases removed from V and 0 bases from J, the gap between germline ends came to 8 bases.

The rearrangement joins TRBV28 to TRBJ2-1; 8 bases line up with TRBD1. The CDR3 has 16 amino acids. Germline V gives CDR1 MDHEN, CDR2 SYDVKM. V lost 7 bases, J lost 7 bases, and 15 bases stayed unmatched. CDR3 coding DNA: TGTGCCAGCACCACGCCAGGGGGCGCAGAAGGGAATGAGCAGTTCTTC. Its protein product is CASTTPGGAEGNEQFF.

This clone has just a few counts. The V call is TRBV30, the J call TRBJ1-1; D is undetermined. The CDR3 has 13 residues. Germline loops: CDR1 GTSNPN, CDR2 SVGIG (reference sequence). Trimming removed 2 bases at V and 4 bases at J, with 11 bases between. The CDR3 loop reads CAWSPDLGTEAFF. In nucleotides, the CDR3 is TGTGCCTGGAGTCCCGATTTAGGCACTGAAGCTTTCTTT.

This sequence joins TRBV7-9 and TRBJ1-3; D remains unclear. With 5 bases removed from V and 0 bases from J, the gap between germline ends came to 11 bases. CDR3 length: 15 residues. Germline values: CDR1 SEHNR, CDR2 FQNEAQ (reference sequence). CDR3 nucleotide sequence: TGTGCCAGCAGCATAAATCGGGTCTCTGGAAACACCATATATTTT. Translated: CASSINRVSGNTIYF.

V and J are TRBV30 and TRBJ2-1; TRBD2 matches at 10 bases. The CDR3 contains 16 residues. CDR1 and CDR2 from the germline V gene are GTSNPN and SVGIG (reference sequence). The V and J ends lost 4 bases and 6 bases, in that order; junction bases with no gene match: 12. For the CDR3, the DNA is TGTGCCTGGACCCCTCAAGCCCTAGCGGGAGTCAATGAGCAGTTCTTC. Encoded protein: CAWTPQALAGVNEQFF.

The rearrangement links TRBV5-1 to TRBJ2-1, with D maybe TRBD2 (6 bases). Per the germline V gene, CDR1 is SGHRS and CDR2 is YFSETQ. The CDR3 loop spans 19 amino acids. The V end lost 1 base, the J end lost 12 bases, and 32 bases lay between the germline ends. CDR3 amino acids: CASSLSRRFHGLPEGRQFF. The CDR3 region has the DNA TGCGCCAGCAGCTTGAGCCGACGCTTTCATGGACTACCGGAGGGGCGGCAGTTCTTC.

The table lists this clone with a count of one. The CDR3, as DNA: TGTGCCAGCAGCTTAACTGGACCAGATACGCAGTATTTT. Its protein is CASSLTGPDTQYF. This chain links TRBV7-3 with TRBJ2-3; D remains ambiguous. The CDR3 has 13 residues. V was cut by 0 bases and J by 4 bases, with 5 bases left in between. Germline lookup yields CDR1 SGHTA and CDR2 FQGTGA. The whole variable domain, filled in from reference TRBV7-3 and TRBJ2-3, reads GAGVSQTPSNKVTEKGKYVELRCDPISGHTALYWYRQSLGQGPEFLIYFQGTGAADDSGLPNDRFFAVRPEGSVSTLKIQRTERGDSAVYLCASSLTGPDTQYFGPGTRLTVL.

This chain links TRBV10-3 with TRBJ2-3, with D unresolved. Trimming removed 6 bases at V and 1 base at J, with 8 bases between. The CDR3 covers 13 residues. CDR1 and CDR2 (germline): ENHRY, SYGVKD. CDR3 sequence: CAIRSEGTDTQYF. The CDR3 coding sequence is TGTGCCATCAGATCTGAGGGCACAGATACGCAGTATTTT.

V usage is TRBV6-4 and J usage is TRBJ1-6; a possible D gene is TRBD1 (5 bases). The CDR3 sequence is 16 residues long. Per the germline V gene, CDR1 is MRHNA and CDR2 is SNTAGT. Between the trimmed V and J ends, which lost 2 bases and 7 bases, there was a span of 15 bases. The CDR3 nucleotides are TGTGCCAGCAGTGACAGGGTGCAGGGAAAGAATTCACCCCTCCACTTT. Residues: CASSDRVQGKNSPLHF.

This clone has just a few counts. The chain combines TRBV20-1 with TRBJ1-2; no firm D call. The V gene's germline CDR1 is DFQATT and CDR2 SNEGSKA (reference sequence). The CDR3 has 11 amino acids. CDR3 loop: CRRNTDYGYTF. In DNA, the CDR3 is TGCAGACGCAATACTGACTATGGCTACACCTTC.

The rearrangement links TRBV28 to TRBJ2-7; 7 bases fit TRBD1. Germline lookup yields CDR1 MDHEN and CDR2 SYDVKM. Trimming removed 5 bases from V and 3 bases from J; junction bases left unmatched: 10. The CDR3 spans 15 residues. CDR3 coding DNA: TGTGCCAGCAGTCAGGGACAGCTAATAGACTACGAGCAGTACTTC. Translation gives CASSQGQLIDYEQYF.

This chain uses TRBV6-6 with TRBJ1-2, with 9 positions matching TRBD1. Trimming at V came to 5 bases and at J to 2 bases, leaving 3 bases not matched to a gene. The CDR3 is made up of 14 amino acids. The germline CDR1 and CDR2 sequences are MNHNY and SVGAGI (reference sequence). The CDR3 spells CASSPGTGNYGYTF. In DNA form, the CDR3 reads TGTGCCAGCAGTCCCGGGACAGGGAACTATGGCTACACCTTC.

The V call is TRBV5-1, the J call TRBJ2-7; 9 nucleotides match TRBD1. This CDR3 contains 13 residues. The V gene end was trimmed by 4 bases and the J gene end by 3 bases; junction bases not matched to a gene: 2. Germline V CDR1 and CDR2: SGHRS, YFSETQ. In DNA form, the CDR3 reads TGCGCCAGCAGCGGGGGACAGGGCTACGAGCAGTACTTC. Amino acid sequence: CASSGGQGYEQYF.

The J gene is TRBJ2-3, the V gene TRBV30; no reliable D call. The germline gives CDR1 GTSNPN, CDR2 SVGIG (reference sequence). The V end was cut by 5 bases, the J end by 2 bases, with 14 bases between. The CDR3 length is 14 residues. In DNA, the CDR3 is TGTGCCTGGGATCCCAGGCGGTTCACAGATACGCAGTATTTT. It is translated as CAWDPRRFTDTQYF.

The chain couples TRBV25-1 to TRBJ1-3; D gene uncertain. Trimming took off 5 bases at V and 9 bases at J, with 14 bases between the two ends. The CDR3 length is 13 residues. Germline assignment: CDR1 MGHDK and CDR2 SYGVNS. Here the CDR3 DNA reads TGTGCCAGCAGTTTCGTGGGTCTCGGCACCATATATTTT. Protein sequence: CASSFVGLGTIYF.

The gene calls are TRBV7-9 and TRBJ2-7; no definite D call. Germline V CDR1 and CDR2: SEHNR, FQNEAQ (reference sequence). The germline V and J ends were trimmed by 7 bases and 2 bases, with 9 bases remaining between them. The CDR3 consists of 12 residues. CDR3 region: CASTSAPYEQYF. CDR3 nucleotides: TGTGCCAGCACCAGCGCTCCCTACGAGCAGTACTTC.

The chain employs TRBV7-2 and TRBJ1-3; TRBD1 is a possible D gene (5 bases). Germline lookup yields CDR1 SGHTA and CDR2 FQGNSA. Trimming shortened V by 5 bases and J by 0 bases, and 11 bases separated the two germline ends. This CDR3 contains 15 residues. The CDR3 loop is CASSDYRSSGNTIYF. The DNA for the CDR3 is TGTGCCAGCAGCGACTACAGGAGCTCTGGAAACACCATATATTTT.